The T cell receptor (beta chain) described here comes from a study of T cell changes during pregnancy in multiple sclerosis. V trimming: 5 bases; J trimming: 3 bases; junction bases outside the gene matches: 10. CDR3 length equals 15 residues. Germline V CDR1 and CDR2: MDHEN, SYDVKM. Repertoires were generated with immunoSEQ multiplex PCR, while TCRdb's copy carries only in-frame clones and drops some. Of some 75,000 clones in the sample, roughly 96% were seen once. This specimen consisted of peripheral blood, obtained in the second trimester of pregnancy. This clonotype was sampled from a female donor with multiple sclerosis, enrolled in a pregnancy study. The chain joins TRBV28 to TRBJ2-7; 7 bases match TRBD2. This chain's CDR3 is CASSATSITDYEQYF. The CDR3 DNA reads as TGTGCCAGCAGTGCGACTAGCATAACCGACTACGAGCAGTACTTC.